This TCR beta chain is drawn from a study of shared clonotypes between healthy human individuals. Regarding this clone: The germline gene is not matched at one end of the junction; a read error may be the cause. The same CDR3 can be traced to other DNA sequences in this sample.

The CDR3 contains 15 residues. CDR1 and CDR2 (germline): MDHEN, SYDVKM. Original processing notes: ImmunoSEQ only sent back junction sequences with no quality scores, so filtering was done differently. Sequencing was performed with immunoSEQ multiplex PCR; in TCRdb, only in-frame clones are kept and a portion is missing. That table is the source of V, J and clone size, and D and trimming were worked out from the DNA. The sample holds some 900,000 clones; roughly 72% are singletons and the top ten take about 1.5%. Sequencing was carried out using memory CD4+ T cells sorted from blood. Subset given: CD45RA-negative fraction. The origin of this receptor is a man between 18 and 29 years old in good health. The chain is built from TRBV28 and TRBJ2-7; 10 bases fit TRBD1. In DNA form, the CDR3 reads TGTGCTAGCAGAAGACAGGGGGCTTTTTCATACGAGCAGTACTTC. Protein product: CASRRQGAFSYEQYF.